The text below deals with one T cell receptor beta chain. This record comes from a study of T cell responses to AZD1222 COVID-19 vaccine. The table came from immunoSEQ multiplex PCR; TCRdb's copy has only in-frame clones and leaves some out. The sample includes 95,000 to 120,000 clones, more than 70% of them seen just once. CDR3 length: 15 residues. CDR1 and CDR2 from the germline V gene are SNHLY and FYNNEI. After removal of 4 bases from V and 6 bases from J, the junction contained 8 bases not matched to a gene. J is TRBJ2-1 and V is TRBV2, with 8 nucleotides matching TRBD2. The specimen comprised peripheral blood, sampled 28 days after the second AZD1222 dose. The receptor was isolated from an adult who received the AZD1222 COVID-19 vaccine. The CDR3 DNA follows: TGTGCCAGCAGTGGCTCGGGGGGGTCGTCCAATGAGCAGTTCTTC. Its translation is CASSGSGGSSNEQFF.